Following are 2 T cell receptor beta chains from one sample sequenced in a study of blood T cells in healthy people across ages. Using a J-beta primer mix together with a sample-barcoded 5' primer, a second PCR was run for roughly 7 to 12 cycles. From the 5' RACE reads, TCRdb called clonotypes with MiXCR, one entry per CDR3 protein. The table shows around 2 million distinct CDR3 sequences, with around 40% occurring only once. The sequencing sample was made of blood. The receptors come from a human donor in good health.

This clonotype was observed a few times. In DNA form, the CDR3 reads TGCGCCAGCAGCCACCCGACTAGCGGGGGGAAAAACAATGAGCAGTTCTTC. As protein: CASSHPTSGGKNNEQFF. The rearrangement joins TRBV4-1 to TRBJ2-1; 13 bases agree with TRBD2. Looked up from germline, CDR1 is MGHRA and CDR2 is YSYEKL. The CDR3 length is 17 residues. The ends lost 3 bases at V and 5 bases at J; junction bases unmatched: 7.

This clonotype has a handful of counts. In nucleotides, the CDR3 is TGTGCCAGCAACGCCGACAGAGATATAAACATTCAGTACTTC. This translates into CASNADRDINIQYF. V and J are TRBV28 and TRBJ2-4; tentatively, D is TRBD1 (5 bases). Germline CDR1 is MDHEN and CDR2 is SYDVKM. Trimming left V 7 bases short and J 6 bases short, with 16 bases between. This CDR3 comprises 14 residues.